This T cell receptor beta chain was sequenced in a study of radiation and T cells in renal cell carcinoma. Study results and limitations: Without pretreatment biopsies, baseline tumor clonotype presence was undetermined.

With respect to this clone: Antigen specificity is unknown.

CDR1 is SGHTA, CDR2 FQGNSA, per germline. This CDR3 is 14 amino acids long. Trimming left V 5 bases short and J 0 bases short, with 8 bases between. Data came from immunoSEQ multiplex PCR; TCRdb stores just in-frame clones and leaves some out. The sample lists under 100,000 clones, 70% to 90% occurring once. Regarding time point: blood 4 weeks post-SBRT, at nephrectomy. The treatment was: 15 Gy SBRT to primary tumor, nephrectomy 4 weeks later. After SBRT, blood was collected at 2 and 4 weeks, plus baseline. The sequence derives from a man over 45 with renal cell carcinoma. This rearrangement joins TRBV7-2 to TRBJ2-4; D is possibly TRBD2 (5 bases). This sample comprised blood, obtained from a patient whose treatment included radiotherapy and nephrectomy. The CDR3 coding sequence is TGTGCCAGCAGCCGCGGGCTAGCCAAAAACATTCAGTACTTC. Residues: CASSRGLAKNIQYF.